A selection of T cell receptor beta chains follows, all from one sample in a study of T cells in Graves' hyperthyroidism and ophthalmopathy. Using its own MiXCR run on the multiplex PCR reads, TCRdb lists one record per CDR3 protein. The sample lists over 500,000 distinct CDR3 sequences; 46% were seen once. The sample comprised peripheral blood or thyroid tissue (not recorded which). These receptors all come from an adult woman with Graves' disease, either hyperthyroidism or ophthalmopathy (not recorded which). Each CDR3 is given with its conserved first and last residue. D genes are given only for firm matches. Not every row has a clone size; where given, it reads once, few, many or a size class.

TGTGCCAGCAGCCAGACGGGGGTGGAAGGCTACACCTTC	CASSQTGVEGYTF	TRBV7-9	TRBJ1-2	few	-
TGTGCCAGCAGCTTCCCGAGGGGATACGAGCAGTACTTC	CASSFPRGYEQYF	TRBV7-9	TRBJ2-7	-	-
TGTGCCAGCAGTTACTCGCTACAGGGAATCACCTACGAGCAGTACTTC	CASSYSLQGITYEQYF	TRBV6-5	TRBJ2-7	-	-
TGTGCCAGCAGTTTGGGACAGAGTAACTACGAGCAGTACTTC	CASSLGQSNYEQYF	TRBV12-3/TRBV12-4	TRBJ2-7	once	TRBD1
TGTGCCAGCAGCGTAAAAACAGGGCCCGGAAACACCATATATTTT	CASSVKTGPGNTIYF	TRBV9	TRBJ1-3	-	-
TGTGCCAGCAACCCGACACAGGAAAGGTTAAGGGCTGGGGCCAACGTCCTGACTTTC	CASNPTQERLRAGANVLTF	TRBV7-2	TRBJ2-6	few	-
TGTGCCAGCAGCCAAGTTAGATCGGCAGGCTATGGCTACACCTTC	CASSQVRSAGYGYTF	TRBV14	TRBJ1-2	many	-
TGTGCTATCACTCCTACAGGGGACAGCTACGAGCAGTACTTC	CAITPTGDSYEQYF	TRBV12-5	TRBJ2-7	few	TRBD1
TGTGCCAGCAGGAGTCCCGAATCAGGAAACACCATATATTTT	CASRSPESGNTIYF	TRBV7-2	TRBJ1-3	-	-
TGTGCCAGCAGCCCAAGGGCTAGCGGGAACTACGAGCAGTACTTC	CASSPRASGNYEQYF	TRBV7-9	TRBJ2-7	-	TRBD2
TGTGCCAGCAGCTTATCGCAAAACGGCGAGCAGTACTTC	CASSLSQNGEQYF	TRBV7-3	TRBJ2-7	few	-
TGTGCCAGCAGCACCGGGACAGCGTTCCTCTCACCCCTCCACTTT	CASSTGTAFLSPLHF	TRBV2	TRBJ1-6	-	TRBD1
TGCGCCAGCAGCTTGGATGCGTCCTCGAACACTGAAGCTTTCTTT	CASSLDASSNTEAFF	TRBV5-1	TRBJ1-1	many	-
TGTGCCAGCAGCTTAAACGGCGGGAGGATGTACGAGCAGTACTTC	CASSLNGGRMYEQYF	TRBV11-2	TRBJ2-7	-	TRBD2
TGTGACAGCAGTAGCCGGGACAGAGCTGGCTACACCTTC	CDSSSRDRAGYTF	TRBV7-9	TRBJ1-2	-	TRBD1
TGTGCCAGCAGCCACCGGGACGGAGGTAGGAACGAGCAGTACTTC	CASSHRDGGRNEQYF	TRBV7-9	TRBJ2-7	once	-
TGTGCCAGCAGCTTAAAAAGCTCTGGGGCCAACGTCCTGACTTTC	CASSLKSSGANVLTF	TRBV5-4	TRBJ2-6	-	-
TGTGCCACTAGCCTGGGTGAAAAACTGTTTTTT	CATSLGEKLFF	TRBV15	TRBJ1-4	many	-
TGTGCCAGCAGCCAAGTAGGGAAGGGACCCTATGGCTACACCTTC	CASSQVGKGPYGYTF	TRBV14	TRBJ1-2	many	-
TGTGCCAGCAGTTACGGCTACGGTCGGGGGAACACTGAAGCTTTCTTT	CASSYGYGRGNTEAFF	TRBV6-2/TRBV6-3	TRBJ1-1	-	-
TGTGCCAGCAGTGAGAAACAGCTTTCTGAAGGGCCCCAGCATTTT	CASSEKQLSEGPQHF	TRBV6-1	TRBJ1-5	-	-
TGTGCCAGTATCGGGCCGGCAGGGCGAACTGAAGCTTTCTTT	CASIGPAGRTEAFF	TRBV19	TRBJ1-1	many	-
TGCAGCGTTGCGTGGGACAGTGACACTGAAGCTTTCTTT	CSVAWDSDTEAFF	TRBV29-1	TRBJ1-1	many	TRBD1
TGTGCCAGTAGTAGCAGGTTAGTGAACACTGAAGCTTTCTTT	CASSSRLVNTEAFF	TRBV19	TRBJ1-1	-	-
TGTGCCAGCAGCTTATCCGGGGGTGAATCTGGCTACACCTTC	CASSLSGGESGYTF	TRBV7-3	TRBJ1-2	-	-
TGTGCCAGCAGTTCCCCGGGACCGAGCAATCAGCCCCAGCATTTT	CASSSPGPSNQPQHF	TRBV12-3/TRBV12-4	TRBJ1-5	-	-
TGCGCCAGCAGCCAAGAGGGACAGATCCTCTCTGGAAACACCATATATTTT	CASSQEGQILSGNTIYF	TRBV4-1	TRBJ1-3	-	TRBD1
TGTGCCAGCAGTTTTCAGGGGAATTCACCCCTCCACTTT	CASSFQGNSPLHF	TRBV27	TRBJ1-6	-	-
TGTGCCATCAGAAACCAGGGGAGGGACACTGAAGCTTTCTTT	CAIRNQGRDTEAFF	TRBV10-3	TRBJ1-1	-	-
TGCAGCGTTGAAAGGTCGGAATGGACAGGAACCCAGTACTTC	CSVERSEWTGTQYF	TRBV29-1	TRBJ2-5	-	TRBD1
TGTGCCATCAGTGAGGGGCCGTACGAGCAGTACTTC	CAISEGPYEQYF	TRBV10-3	TRBJ2-7	-	-
TGCGCCAGCAGCCGTTTGGTGGGGACAGGGATCCGCGAGCAGTACTTC	CASSRLVGTGIREQYF	TRBV5-1	TRBJ2-7	many	TRBD1
TGCAGTGCTATAGACGGGGGGGGCGAGGAGACCCAGTACTTC	CSAIDGGGEETQYF	TRBV20-1	TRBJ2-5	-	TRBD2
TGTGCCAGCAGCCGAGGTCAGGATGTCTACGAGCAGTACTTC	CASSRGQDVYEQYF	TRBV14	TRBJ2-7	many	-
TGTGCCAGCAGCTCATCATGGTTGCAGCCCTACGAGCAGTACTTC	CASSSSWLQPYEQYF	TRBV7-9	TRBJ2-7	few	-
TGTGCCAGCAGCTTAGGGCCCGGACACCTCTATGGCTACACCTTC	CASSLGPGHLYGYTF	TRBV7-2	TRBJ1-2	-	-
TGTGCCAGCAGTGAATCGAGCAATCAGCCCCAGCATTTT	CASSESSNQPQHF	TRBV6-1	TRBJ1-5	-	-
TGTGCCAGCACCTTAGGGGGGGCTATGTACTCCTACGAGCAGTACTTC	CASTLGGAMYSYEQYF	TRBV28	TRBJ2-7	-	-
TGTGCCAGCAACCCTCAGGGGGCAGTCACCGGGGAGCTGTTTTTT	CASNPQGAVTGELFF	TRBV12-3/TRBV12-4	TRBJ2-2	once	TRBD1